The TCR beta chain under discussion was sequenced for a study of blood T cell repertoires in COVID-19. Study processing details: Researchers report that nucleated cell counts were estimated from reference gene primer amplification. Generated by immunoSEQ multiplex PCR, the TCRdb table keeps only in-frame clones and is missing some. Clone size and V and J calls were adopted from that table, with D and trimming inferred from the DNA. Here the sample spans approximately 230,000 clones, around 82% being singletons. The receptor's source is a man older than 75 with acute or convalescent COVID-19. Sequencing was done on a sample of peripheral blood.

The CDR3 loop reads CASRVDRGDTYEQYF. The CDR3 DNA reads TGTGCCAGCAGGGTAGACAGGGGGGATACCTACGAGCAGTACTTC. This sequence joins TRBV6-5 and TRBJ2-7; 9 bases agree with TRBD1. The CDR3 loop spans 15 amino acids. The J segment lost 2 bases and the V segment lost 6 bases, leaving 8 bases of the junction unmatched. Per the germline V gene, CDR1 is MNHEY and CDR2 is SVGAGI.